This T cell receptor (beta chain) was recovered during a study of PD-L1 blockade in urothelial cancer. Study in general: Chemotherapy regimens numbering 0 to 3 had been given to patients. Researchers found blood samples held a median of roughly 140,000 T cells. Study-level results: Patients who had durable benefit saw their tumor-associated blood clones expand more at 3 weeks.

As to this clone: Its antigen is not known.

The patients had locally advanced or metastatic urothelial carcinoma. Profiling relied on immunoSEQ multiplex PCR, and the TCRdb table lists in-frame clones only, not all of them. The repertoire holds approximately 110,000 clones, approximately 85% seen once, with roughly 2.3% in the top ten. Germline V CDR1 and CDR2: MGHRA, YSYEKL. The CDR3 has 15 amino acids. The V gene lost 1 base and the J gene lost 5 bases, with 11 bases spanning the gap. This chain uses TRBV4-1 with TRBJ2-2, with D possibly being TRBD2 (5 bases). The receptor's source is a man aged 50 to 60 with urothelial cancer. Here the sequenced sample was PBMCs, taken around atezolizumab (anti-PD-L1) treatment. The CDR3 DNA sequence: TGCGCCAGCAGCCAAGTTCGAGGCGGGACCGGGGAGCTGTTTTTT. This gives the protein CASSQVRGGTGELFF.